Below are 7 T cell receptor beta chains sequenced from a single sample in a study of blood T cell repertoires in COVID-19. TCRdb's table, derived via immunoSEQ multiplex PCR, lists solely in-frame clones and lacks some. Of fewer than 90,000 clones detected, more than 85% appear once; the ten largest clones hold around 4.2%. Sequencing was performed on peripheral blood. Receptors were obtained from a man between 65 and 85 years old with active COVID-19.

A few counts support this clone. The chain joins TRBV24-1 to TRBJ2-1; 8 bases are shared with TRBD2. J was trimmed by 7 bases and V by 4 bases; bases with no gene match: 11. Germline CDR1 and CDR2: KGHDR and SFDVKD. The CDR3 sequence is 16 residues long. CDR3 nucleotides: TGTGCCACCAGTGACCCCCAGGGCGGGAGGAGGAATGAGCAGTTCTTC. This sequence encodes CATSDPQGGRRNEQFF.

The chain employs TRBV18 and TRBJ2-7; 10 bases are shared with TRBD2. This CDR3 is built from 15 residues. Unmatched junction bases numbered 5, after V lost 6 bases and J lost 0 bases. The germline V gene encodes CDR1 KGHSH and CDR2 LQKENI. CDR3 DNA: TGTGCCAGCTCCCGAAGCGGGGGGGGCTCCTACGAGCAGTACTTC. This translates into CASSRSGGGSYEQYF.

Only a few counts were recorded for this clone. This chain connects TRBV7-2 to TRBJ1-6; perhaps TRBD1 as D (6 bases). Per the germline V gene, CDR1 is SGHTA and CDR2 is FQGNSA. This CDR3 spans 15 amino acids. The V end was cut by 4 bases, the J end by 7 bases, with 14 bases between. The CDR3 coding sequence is TGTGCCAGCAGCTCCCTTGCAGGGGCCAATTCACCCCTCCACTTT. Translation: CASSSLAGANSPLHF.

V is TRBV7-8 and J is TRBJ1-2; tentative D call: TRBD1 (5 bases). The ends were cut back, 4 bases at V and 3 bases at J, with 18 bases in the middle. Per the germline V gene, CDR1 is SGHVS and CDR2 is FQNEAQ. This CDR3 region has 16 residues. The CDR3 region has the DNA TGTGCCAGCAGCTCGTGGAGGGGCCCGGGGTACTATGGCTACACCTTC. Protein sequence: CASSSWRGPGYYGYTF.

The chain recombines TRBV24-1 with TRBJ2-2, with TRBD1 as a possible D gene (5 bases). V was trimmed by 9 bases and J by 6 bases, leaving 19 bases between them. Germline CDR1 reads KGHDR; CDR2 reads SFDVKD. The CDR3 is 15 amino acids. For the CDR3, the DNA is TGTGCCACCCCTTCAGGGCCACCATTGGCCGGGGAGCTGTTTTTT. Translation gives CATPSGPPLAGELFF.

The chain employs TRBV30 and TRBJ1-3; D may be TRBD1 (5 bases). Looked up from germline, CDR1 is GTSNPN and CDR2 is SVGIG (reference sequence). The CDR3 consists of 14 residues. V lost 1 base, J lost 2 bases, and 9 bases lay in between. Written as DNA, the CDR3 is TGTGCCTGGAGTGCTGGGGGGGCTGGAAACACCATATATTTT. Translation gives CAWSAGGAGNTIYF. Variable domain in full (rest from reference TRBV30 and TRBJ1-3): SQTIHQWPATLVQPVGSPLSLECTVEGTSNPNLYWYRQAAGRGLQLLFYSVGIGQISSEVPQNLSASRPQDRQFILSSKKLLLSDSGFYLCAWSAGGAGNTIYFGEGSWLTVV.

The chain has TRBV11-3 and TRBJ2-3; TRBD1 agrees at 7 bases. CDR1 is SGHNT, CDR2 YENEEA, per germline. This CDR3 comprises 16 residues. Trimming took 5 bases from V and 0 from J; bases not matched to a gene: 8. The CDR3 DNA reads TGTGCCAGCAGCCCCGGACAGGCCCTAAGCACAGATACGCAGTATTTT. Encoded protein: CASSPGQALSTDTQYF. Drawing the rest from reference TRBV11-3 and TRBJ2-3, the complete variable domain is EAGVVQSPRYKIIEKKQPVAFWCNPISGHNTLYWYLQNLGQGPELLIRYENEEAVDDSQLPKDRFSAERLKGVDSTLKIQPAELGDSAVYLCASSPGQALSTDTQYFGPGTRLTVL.